This T cell receptor beta chain was sequenced during a study of cytomegalovirus exposure and HLA in healthy donors. V trimming: 4 bases; J trimming: 2 bases; junction bases outside the gene matches: 11. This CDR3 is built from 16 residues. The germline gives CDR1 SGDLS, CDR2 YYNGEE. Here immunoSEQ multiplex PCR was the method, and the copy in TCRdb shows in-frame clones only, minus some. The sample holds 100,000 to 120,000 clones, 70% to 85% seen once. The sequencing input was PBMCs. The chain employs TRBV9 and TRBJ2-5; 7 nucleotides match TRBD2. The clonotype comes from a woman younger than 30 in good health and CMV-seronegative. CDR3 coding DNA: TGTGCCAGCAGCCCCCGGGACGGGACTACACAAGAGACCCAGTACTTC. Its protein product is CASSPRDGTTQETQYF.